Below are 30 T cell receptor beta chains sequenced from a single sample in a study of T cells after yellow fever vaccination. From the 5' RACE reads, TCRdb called clonotypes with MiXCR, one entry per CDR3 protein. The top ten hold around 2.7% of the sample, which has about 130,000 distinct CDR3 sequences, 6% to 8% seen once. The sample consisted of CD4+ T cells sorted from PBMCs, taken 10 to 11 days after the first yellow fever vaccination. These receptors were collected from a man aged 18 to 35 who received the YFV17D yellow fever vaccine.

Notes on this clonotype: This may arise from a read error, as a much more abundant clone is one base away. The chain has TRBV18 and TRBJ2-3; 11 bases agree with TRBD2. The length of the CDR3 is 15 residues. CDR1 is KGHSH, CDR2 LQKENI, per germline. The CDR3 DNA reads TGTGCCAGCTTACCACTAGCGGGGGATACAGATACGCAGTATTTT. It translates to CASLPLAGDTDTQYF.

This clonotype occurred many times. The chain employs TRBV12-3 or TRBV12-4 and TRBJ2-3; 10 bases line up with TRBD1. Unmatched junction bases numbered 8, after V lost 2 bases and J lost 6 bases. This CDR3 spans 16 amino acids. The CDR3 DNA is TGTGCCAGCAGTTTAAGCGGGACAGGGGCTGGGGATACGCAGTATTTT. Residues: CASSLSGTGAGDTQYF.

This clonotype was seen only a few times. One end of the junction does not line up with germline, which may come from a read error. The chain links TRBV12-3 or TRBV12-4 to TRBJ1-5; possible D gene TRBD1, 6 bases. This CDR3 comprises 18 residues. The CDR3 nucleotides read TGTGCCATCAGTTCTATAGAGGTATCAGGGGATTATATTCAGCCCCAGCATTTT. Encoded protein: CAISSIEVSGDYIQPQHF.

This clonotype was seen repeatedly, ten times or more. The V and J genes are TRBV20-1 and TRBJ2-1; the match to TRBD2 covers 11 bases. The CDR3 extends over 16 amino acids. In germline, CDR1 is DFQATT, CDR2 SNEGSKA (reference sequence). After removal of 0 bases from V and 3 bases from J, the junction contained 4 bases not matched to a gene. The CDR3 reads CSARDQLAGDYNEQFF. DNA for the CDR3: TGCAGTGCTAGAGATCAACTAGCGGGGGACTACAATGAGCAGTTCTTC.

This clonotype was detected a few times. The chain couples TRBV7-6 to TRBJ2-7, with D perhaps matching TRBD2 (6 bases). V dropped 1 base and J dropped 5 bases, with 18 bases sitting between them. CDR1 is SGHVS and CDR2 is FNYEAQ in the germline V gene. This CDR3 has 16 residues. This chain's CDR3 is CASSLDGGARRHEQYF. CDR3 bases: TGTGCCAGCAGCTTAGACGGCGGGGCTAGGCGACACGAGCAGTACTTC.

This clonotype has a single count. A much larger clone sits a single nucleotide away, making a read error possible. The chain couples TRBV7-2 to TRBJ2-5; no reliable D call. V lost 4 bases, J lost 1 base, and 10 bases lay in between. The germline V gene encodes CDR1 SGHTA and CDR2 FQGNSA. This CDR3 is built from 14 residues. In DNA form, the CDR3 reads TGTGCCAGCAGCTCCTCCCAAGCCCAAGAGACCCAGTACTTC. Its translation is CASSSSQAQETQYF. The full variable domain, with the rest looked up from reference TRBV7-2 and TRBJ2-5, is GAGVSQSPSNKVTEKGKDVELRCDPISGHTALYWYRQSLGQGLEFLIYFQGNSAPDKSGLPSDRFSAERTGGSVSTLTIQRTQQEDSAVYLCASSSSQAQETQYFGPGTRLLVL.

There are a few counts of this clonotype. The V gene is TRBV9, the J gene TRBJ2-3; no reliable D call. The CDR3 contains 14 residues. Germline CDR1 reads SGDLS; CDR2 reads YYNGEE. V lost 3 bases and J lost 2, with 10 bases in between. CDR3 in DNA: TGTGCCAGCAGCGCCAGATTCTTCACAGATACGCAGTATTTT. Amino acids: CASSARFFTDTQYF. Variable domain in full (rest from reference TRBV9 and TRBJ2-3): DSGVTQTPKHLITATGQRVTLRCSPRSGDLSVYWYQQSLDQGLQFLIQYYNGEERAKGNILERFSAQQFPDLHSELNLSSLELGDSALYFCASSARFFTDTQYFGPGTRLTVL.

The genes are TRBV20-1 and TRBJ1-2, with D unclear. V was cut by 2 bases and J by 4 bases, with 17 bases left in between. Germline CDR1 and CDR2: DFQATT and SNEGSKA (reference sequence). The CDR3 has 15 residues. This CDR3 reads CSARPRRTLAYGYTF. Written as DNA, the CDR3 is TGCAGTGCTAGACCACGGAGGACCCTGGCCTATGGCTACACCTTC.

About this clonotype: A much larger clone is a single base away; this may be a read error. The genes are TRBV7-9 and TRBJ1-1; no firm D call. Germline V CDR1 and CDR2: SEHNR, FQNEAQ (reference sequence). This CDR3 spans 13 amino acids. V lost 7 bases and J 5 bases, leaving 14 bases between the germline ends. The CDR3 spells CASNTESDTEAFF. DNA of the CDR3: TGTGCCAGCAACACCGAAAGCGATACTGAAGCTTTCTTT.

This clonotype was picked up many times. The gene calls are TRBV7-2 and TRBJ1-1, with a weak D call TRBD1 (6 bases). The CDR3 extends over 15 amino acids. With 8 bases removed from V and 0 bases from J, the gap between germline ends came to 16 bases. The germline V gene encodes CDR1 SGHTA and CDR2 FQGNSA. This CDR3 reads CASGHRTEMNTEAFF. In DNA form, the CDR3 reads TGTGCCAGCGGACATAGGACAGAGATGAACACTGAAGCTTTCTTT.

This clonotype was recorded many times. The V gene is TRBV9, the J gene TRBJ2-1; 8 bases fit TRBD2. In germline, CDR1 is SGDLS, CDR2 YYNGEE. The J segment lost 0 bases and the V segment lost 1 base, leaving 0 bases of the junction unmatched. The length of the CDR3 is 15 residues. The CDR3 is CASSVRGGSYNEQFF. CDR3 nucleotides: TGTGCCAGCAGCGTACGGGGGGGCTCCTACAATGAGCAGTTCTTC.

This clonotype was seen ten or more times. The chain recombines TRBV5-1 with TRBJ2-1; D is perhaps TRBD1 (6 bases). Germline CDR1 SGHRS, CDR2 YFSETQ. Trimming cost V 1 base and J 6 bases, with 14 bases left between them. CDR3 length equals 15 residues. The CDR3 spells CASSLLLDSGNEQFF. In DNA form, the CDR3 reads TGCGCCAGCAGCTTGTTACTGGACAGCGGCAATGAGCAGTTCTTC.

This chain joins TRBV12-3 or TRBV12-4 and TRBJ1-1; 7 bases line up with TRBD1. The junction had 10 bases not matched to a gene; V was cut back by 5 bases and J by 7 bases. This CDR3 spans 14 amino acids. The CDR3 nucleotides read TGTGCCAGCAGTCAACGCCGACAGGGCGGTGAAGCTTTCTTT. The encoded protein is CASSQRRQGGEAFF.

Points on this clonotype: A much larger clone lies one base from this, so it may be a read error. The rearrangement joins TRBV7-7 to TRBJ2-1; maybe TRBD1 (5 bases). Germline CDR1 reads SSHAT; CDR2 reads FNYEAQ (reference sequence). The CDR3 loop spans 13 amino acids. The CDR3 sequence is CASSRERGNEQFF. DNA of the CDR3: TGTGCTAGCAGCCGCGAAAGGGGCAATGAGCAGTTCTTC.

This clonotype was recorded many times. This sequence joins TRBV24-1 and TRBJ2-1; 9 nucleotides match TRBD2. Germline CDR1 and CDR2: KGHDR and SFDVKD. The V gene end was trimmed by 3 bases and the J gene end by 5 bases; junction bases not matched to a gene: 7. The CDR3 runs to 16 residues. CDR3 amino acids: CATSDRVAGANNEQFF. The CDR3 nucleotides read TGTGCCACCAGTGATAGGGTAGCGGGGGCCAACAATGAGCAGTTCTTC.

This chain joins TRBV6-9 and TRBJ1-5, with D unresolved. V was trimmed by 10 bases and J by 6 bases, leaving 16 bases between them. There are 13 residues in the CDR3. The germline gives CDR1 MNHGY, CDR2 SVAAGI. The CDR3 is CATSCGVPQPQHF. The CDR3 coding sequence is TGTGCCACCTCGTGCGGGGTCCCTCAGCCCCAGCATTTT.

This clonotype came up many times. The rearrangement links TRBV5-4 to TRBJ2-1; no definite D call. The V gene lost 0 bases and the J gene lost 2 bases, with 12 bases spanning the gap. The germline CDR1 and CDR2 sequences are SGHNT and YYREEE (reference sequence). This CDR3 contains 16 residues. CDR3 region: CASSLDGPTTYNEQFF. The CDR3 nucleotides are TGTGCCAGCAGCTTGGACGGTCCTACTACCTACAATGAGCAGTTCTTC. The full variable domain, rest sourced from reference TRBV5-4 and TRBJ2-1, is ETGVTQSPTHLIKTRGQQVTLRCSSQSGHNTVSWYQQALGQGPQFIFQYYREEENGRGNFPPRFSGLQFPNYSSELNVNALELDDSALYLCASSLDGPTTYNEQFFGPGTRLTVL.

A note on this clonotype: A much larger clone differs by one base, so this may be a read error. The chain combines TRBV7-2 with TRBJ2-2; weak D call: TRBD2 (6 bases). Looked up from germline, CDR1 is SGHTA and CDR2 is FQGNSA. V lost 1 base to trimming and J lost 2 bases, with 14 bases between them. CDR3 length: 17 amino acids. The CDR3 region is CASSLVSERVNTGELFF. As DNA, the CDR3 is TGTGCCAGCAGCTTAGTATCAGAGCGGGTCAACACCGGGGAGCTGTTTTTT.

Ten or more counts support this clonotype. The V and J genes are TRBV9 and TRBJ2-3; D gene ambiguous. The CDR3 is made up of 14 amino acids. Trimming pared 3 bases from V and 2 bases from J, leaving 10 bases between. Germline assignment: CDR1 SGDLS and CDR2 YYNGEE. The CDR3 DNA sequence: TGTGCCAGCAGCGGCCCGACCCCCACAGATACGCAGTATTTT. It is translated as CASSGPTPTDTQYF.

Only a few counts were recorded for this clonotype. CDR3 sequence: CASSVGTGGEKLFF. The DNA for the CDR3 is TGTGCCAGCAGCGTAGGGACAGGGGGTGAAAAACTGTTTTTT. The chain uses TRBV14 and TRBJ1-4; TRBD1 matches at 11 bases. The V and J ends lost 5 bases and 7 bases, in that order; junction bases with no gene match: 3. The CDR3 totals 14 residues. Germline CDR1 and CDR2: SGHDN and FVKESK.

This clonotype appeared many times. This sequence joins TRBV12-3 or TRBV12-4 and TRBJ1-5, with TRBD1 matching over 8 bases. V lost 6 bases to trimming and J lost 3 bases; unmatched junction nucleotides: 13. CDR3 length equals 17 residues. The CDR3 DNA sequence: TGTGCCAGCAGCCCGGCCGGGACAGGAGGGTTCAATCAGCCCCAGCATTTT. This translates into CASSPAGTGGFNQPQHF.

This clonotype was observed at least ten times. The gene calls are TRBV24-1 and TRBJ2-1; D tentatively reads TRBD1 or TRBD2 (5 bases each). CDR1 is KGHDR and CDR2 is SFDVKD in the germline V gene. Trimming shortened V by 9 bases and J by 0 bases, and 11 bases separated the two germline ends. This CDR3 is 14 amino acids long. The DNA of the CDR3 is TGTGCCACCGGGGACCGCAGCTCCTACAATGAGCAGTTCTTC. Translation gives CATGDRSSYNEQFF.

This clonotype was seen more than once but under ten times. The rearrangement links TRBV7-2 to TRBJ2-3; D remains unclear. V was cut by 4 bases and J by 0 bases, with 5 bases left in between. Germline CDR1 SGHTA, CDR2 FQGNSA. The CDR3 is made up of 13 amino acids. CDR3 coding DNA: TGTGCCAGCAGCTCCGGGAGCACAGATACGCAGTATTTT. This gives the protein CASSSGSTDTQYF.

This clonotype was observed a handful of times. The CDR3 DNA sequence: TGTGCCAGCAGCCACAGTCTCTTAGCTTCACCCCTCCACTTT. Translating it yields CASSHSLLASPLHF. The chain recombines TRBV11-2 with TRBJ1-6; D ambiguous. Germline-derived CDR1 and CDR2 are SGHAT and FQNNGV. Trimming cost V 5 bases and J 9 bases, with 14 bases left between them. This CDR3 has 14 amino acids.

Comment on this clonotype: A much larger clone sits a single nucleotide away, making a read error possible. The chain uses TRBV4-3 and TRBJ1-1; D unresolved. CDR1 and CDR2 (germline): LGHNA, YSLEER. The CDR3 length is 18 residues. The CDR3: CASSKDGPTFDGDTEAFF. CDR3 sequence (DNA): TGCGCCAGCAGCAAAGATGGACCGACCTTTGATGGGGACACTGAAGCTTTCTTT.

At least ten counts were recorded for this clonotype. The V and J genes are TRBV11-2 and TRBJ2-1; D is undetermined. Germline lookup yields CDR1 SGHAT and CDR2 FQNNGV. Trimming removed 3 bases at V and 8 bases at J, with 8 bases between. The CDR3 covers 12 residues. CDR3: CASSFKGDEQFF. CDR3 DNA: TGTGCCAGCAGCTTCAAGGGCGATGAGCAGTTCTTC.

This clonotype was counted a few times. The chain uses TRBV20-1 and TRBJ2-1, with 8 bases that match TRBD1. Looked up from germline, CDR1 is DFQATT and CDR2 is SNEGSKA (reference sequence). V lost 4 bases to trimming and J lost 10 bases; unmatched junction nucleotides: 12. The length of the CDR3 is 14 residues. In nucleotides, the CDR3 is TGCAGTGCTATGGACAGGGTGAGAGAATGGGAGCAGTTCTTC. Amino acid sequence: CSAMDRVREWEQFF.

This clonotype was detected a few times. This sequence joins TRBV6-5 and TRBJ2-1, with TRBD2 matching 14 bases. CDR1 is MNHEY, CDR2 SVGAGI, per germline. Trimming cost V 6 bases and J 10 bases; bases outside gene matches: 11. The CDR3 is 16 residues long. The DNA of the CDR3 is TGTGCCAGCAGCCCACCCAACCGACTAGCGGGGGGGGAGCAGTTCTTC. This sequence encodes CASSPPNRLAGGEQFF.

This clonotype was detected ten times or more. This sequence joins TRBV20-1 and TRBJ2-1; TRBD2 matches 12 bases. The V gene's germline CDR1 is DFQATT and CDR2 SNEGSKA (reference sequence). The ends lost 3 bases at V and 7 bases at J; junction bases unmatched: 1. The CDR3 is 13 residues long. The CDR3 region is CSASGLAGNEQFF. The CDR3 DNA reads TGCAGTGCTAGTGGACTAGCGGGGAATGAGCAGTTCTTC.

There are many counts of this clonotype. The J gene is TRBJ2-1, the V gene TRBV7-3; D might be TRBD1 (6 bases). V was cut by 5 bases and J by 3 bases, with 14 bases left in between. This CDR3 has 15 residues. Germline lookup yields CDR1 SGHTA and CDR2 FQGTGA. CDR3 coding DNA: TGTGCCAGCAGCGTTCAGGGGATCAGCTACAATGAGCAGTTCTTC. It is translated as CASSVQGISYNEQFF.